The 2 T cell receptor beta chains below all came from one sample that was sequenced in a study of molecular identifiers for immune sequencing clone quantification. TCRdb redid the calling of the PCR reads with MiXCR, one entry per CDR3 protein. The table lists about 640,000 distinct CDR3 sequences, 15% to 20% of them singletons. Material for sequencing was naive CD8+ T cells from blood, with Jurkat cell RNA spiked in. Subset given: FACS-sorted CD8+CD4-CCR7+CD45RA+ naive T cells. The receptors were gathered from a human donor in good health. Some libraries in this study had Jurkat cell RNA spiked in.

This chain links TRBV6-2 or TRBV6-3 with TRBJ2-1; 10 nucleotides agree with TRBD2. CDR3 length: 15 residues. V trimming: 5 bases; J trimming: 5 bases; junction bases outside the gene matches: 6. Germline V CDR1 and CDR2: MNHEY, SVGEGT. CDR3 in DNA: TGTGCCAGCAGTGTCCTAGCGGGAGTCCACAATGAGCAGTTCTTC. This sequence encodes CASSVLAGVHNEQFF.

This clonotype showed up many times. V and J are TRBV5-6 and TRBJ2-7; no clear D. This CDR3 spans 12 amino acids. Germline V gene sequence: CDR1 SGHDT, CDR2 YYEEEE. V was clipped by 3 bases and J by 7 bases, with 11 bases between them. CDR3: CASSSSVREQYF. The CDR3 DNA sequence: TGTGCCAGCAGCTCGTCCGTGAGAGAGCAGTACTTC. The full variable domain, with the rest looked up from reference TRBV5-6 and TRBJ2-7, is DAGVTQSPTHLIKTRGQQVTLRCSPKSGHDTVSWYQQALGQGPQFIFQYYEEEERQRGNFPDRFSGHQFPNYSSELNVNALLLGDSALYLCASSSSVREQYFGPGTRLTVT.